Below are 16 T cell receptor beta chains sequenced from a single sample in a study of blood T cells in healthy people across ages. The second PCR ran about 6 to 12 cycles with a sample-barcoded 5' primer and J-beta primers. Each CDR3 protein is one row after TCRdb ran MiXCR on the 5' RACE reads. The sample gives 500,000 to 650,000 distinct CDR3 sequences, about 27% of which show up once; under 4.5% is in the top ten. The sample also formed part of further work on T cells of mothers and their children.

Sequencing was carried out using blood. These receptors all stem from a boy between 2 and 10 years old in good health.

This clonotype occurred a few times. The chain combines TRBV6-5 with TRBJ2-5; D unclear. The germline V and J ends were trimmed by 2 bases and 2 bases, with 6 bases remaining between them. The CDR3 consists of 13 residues. Germline assignment: CDR1 MNHEY and CDR2 SVGAGI. The CDR3 DNA reads TGTGCCAGCAGTTACAGAAAACAAGAGACCCAGTACTTC. It is translated as CASSYRKQETQYF.

The chain combines TRBV25-1 with TRBJ2-1; D is perhaps TRBD1 (5 bases). This CDR3 region has 13 residues. Deletions cut 2 bases from V and 6 bases from J, with 8 bases between. The germline V gene encodes CDR1 MGHDK and CDR2 SYGVNS. The CDR3 bases are TGTGCCAGCAGTGAAGGACACCCCAATGAGCAGTTCTTC. It translates to CASSEGHPNEQFF.

The chain is built from TRBV7-9 and TRBJ1-3; 8 positions agree with TRBD1. Losses at the gene ends were 1 base for V and 0 bases for J; bases not matched to a gene: 5. The length of the CDR3 is 17 residues. Germline V gives CDR1 SEHNR, CDR2 FQNEAQ (reference sequence). In nucleotides, the CDR3 is TGTGCCAGCAGCTTAGGGGGGACAGGCCGCTCTGGAAACACCATATATTTT. The encoded protein is CASSLGGTGRSGNTIYF.

In this sample, this clonotype turned up a few times. This rearrangement joins TRBV10-3 to TRBJ1-1; D remains unclear. The CDR3 has 13 residues. V lost 2 bases and J 0 bases, leaving 4 bases between the germline ends. Germline CDR1 ENHRY, CDR2 SYGVKD. Here the CDR3 DNA reads TGTGCCATCAGTGAGGTGGTGAACACTGAAGCTTTCTTT. This encodes CAISEVVNTEAFF.

The J gene is TRBJ1-4, the V gene TRBV12-3 or TRBV12-4; unclear D gene. V lost 6 bases and J 0 bases, leaving 20 bases between the germline ends. This CDR3 has 18 amino acids. The CDR3 reads CASSPSAGNGATNEKLFF. Here the CDR3 DNA reads TGTGCCAGCAGCCCCTCCGCAGGAAATGGTGCAACTAATGAAAAACTGTTTTTT.

V and J are TRBV7-2 and TRBJ2-2, with D possibly being TRBD2 (6 bases). The CDR3 runs 14 residues. Germline V gene lookup returns CDR1 SGHTA and CDR2 FQGNSA. V lost 0 bases and J lost 7, with 9 bases in between. The CDR3 region has the DNA TGTGCCAGCAGCTTAGCGGGAGGTTTCGGGGAGCTGTTTTTT. It yields the protein CASSLAGGFGELFF.

In this sample, this clonotype turned up a few times. The rearrangement uses TRBV20-1 and TRBJ2-5, with TRBD2 matching 7 bases. The CDR3 spans 15 residues. J was trimmed by 0 bases and V by 3 bases; bases with no gene match: 7. Germline CDR1 DFQATT, CDR2 SNEGSKA (reference sequence). The CDR3 DNA reads TGCAGTGCTAGGGAGGCCGGGGGGTACCAAGAGACCCAGTACTTC. The encoded protein is CSAREAGGYQETQYF.

This clonotype was counted only a few times. CDR3 sequence (DNA): TGCGCCAGCAGCCAAGGCTTGAGAGGGAGCTATGGCTACACCTTC. It is translated as CASSQGLRGSYGYTF. The V call is TRBV4-1, the J call TRBJ1-2, with D uncertain. The germline V and J ends were trimmed by 1 base and 4 bases, with 13 bases remaining between them. The CDR3 consists of 15 residues. Germline CDR1 reads MGHRA; CDR2 reads YSYEKL.

This clonotype occurred a few times. The chain couples TRBV20-1 to TRBJ2-1; TRBD1 might be the D (6 bases). From germline, CDR1 is DFQATT and CDR2 SNEGSKA (reference sequence). V gave up 7 bases and J gave up 4 bases, with 11 bases separating them. The CDR3 spans 12 residues. The CDR3 loop reads CSGGQPYNEQFF. The DNA of the CDR3 is TGCAGTGGCGGACAGCCTTACAATGAGCAGTTCTTC.

This clonotype has just a few counts. The rearrangement uses TRBV5-5 and TRBJ1-1; TRBD1 matches 7 bases. Germline trimming cut 4 bases from V and 5 bases from J; bases unmatched to any gene: 11. Germline loops: CDR1 SGHKS, CDR2 YYEKEE (reference sequence). This CDR3 spans 15 amino acids. The CDR3 coding sequence is TGTGCCAGCAGCGTGGACAGGAAGGAGTGGACTGAAGCTTTCTTT. This codes for CASSVDRKEWTEAFF. The variable domain in full, with the rest retrieved from reference TRBV5-5 and TRBJ1-1, is DAGVTQSPTHLIKTRGQQVTLRCSPISGHKSVSWYQQVLGQGPQFIFQYYEKEERGRGNFPDRFSARQFPNYSSELNVNALLLGDSALYLCASSVDRKEWTEAFFGQGTRLTVV.

This clonotype was seen a few times. This chain joins TRBV2 and TRBJ2-4, with 9 bases matching TRBD2. This CDR3 contains 17 residues. The germline V gene encodes CDR1 SNHLY and CDR2 FYNNEI. The junction had 10 bases not matched to a gene; V was cut back by 7 bases and J by 0 bases. The CDR3 here is CASNGGRAFKAKNIQYF. The CDR3 nucleotides read TGTGCCAGCAATGGCGGGAGGGCCTTCAAAGCCAAAAACATTCAGTACTTC.

The chain recombines TRBV12-5 with TRBJ2-3; perhaps TRBD2 as D (5 bases). Germline CDR1 LGHNT, CDR2 FRNRAP. CDR3 size: 16 residues. Trimming removed 0 bases from V and 4 bases from J, with 14 bases in between. The CDR3 sequence: CASGLVLARVADTQYF. CDR3 DNA: TGTGCTAGTGGTTTGGTATTAGCGAGAGTAGCAGATACGCAGTATTTT.

The V and J genes are TRBV29-1 and TRBJ2-5, with 11 bases fitting TRBD2. The CDR3 totals 15 residues. After removal of 6 bases from V and 4 bases from J, the junction contained 10 bases not matched to a gene. CDR1 and CDR2 from the germline V gene are SQVTM and ANQGSEA. CDR3 nucleotides: TGCAGCGTGATTCTACTAGCGGGGGAGCGAGAGACCCAGTACTTC. This gives the protein CSVILLAGERETQYF.

This clonotype turned up a few times. V gene TRBV30 combines with J gene TRBJ1-5, with D possibly being TRBD1 (6 bases). The germline V and J ends were trimmed by 3 bases and 11 bases, with 23 bases remaining between them. Germline-derived CDR1 and CDR2 are GTSNPN and SVGIG (reference sequence). The CDR3 totals 15 residues. The chain's CDR3 is CAWSPEGSLKGAQHF. CDR3 DNA sequence: TGTGCCTGGAGCCCCGAGGGGAGTCTCAAGGGGGCCCAGCATTTT.

V gene TRBV5-1 combines with J gene TRBJ2-2; 11 positions agree with TRBD2. Germline V gene lookup returns CDR1 SGHRS and CDR2 YFSETQ. V shed 3 bases and J 2 bases; nucleotides not matched to a gene: 6. The length of the CDR3 is 17 residues. DNA for the CDR3: TGCGCCAGCAGCTCTCTAGCGGGGGGTCCCAACACCGGGGAGCTGTTTTTT. It yields the protein CASSSLAGGPNTGELFF.

This clonotype was picked up one time. This chain joins TRBV24-1 and TRBJ2-3; 8 bases are a match to TRBD1. Germline V gene lookup returns CDR1 KGHDR and CDR2 SFDVKD. The CDR3 runs 17 residues. With 3 bases clipped from V and 1 base from J, the junction kept 8 bases outside the gene matches. CDR3 coding DNA: TGTGCCACCAGTGATGGGCAGGGGGCGTCTGGCACAGATACGCAGTATTTT. This translates into CATSDGQGASGTDTQYF.